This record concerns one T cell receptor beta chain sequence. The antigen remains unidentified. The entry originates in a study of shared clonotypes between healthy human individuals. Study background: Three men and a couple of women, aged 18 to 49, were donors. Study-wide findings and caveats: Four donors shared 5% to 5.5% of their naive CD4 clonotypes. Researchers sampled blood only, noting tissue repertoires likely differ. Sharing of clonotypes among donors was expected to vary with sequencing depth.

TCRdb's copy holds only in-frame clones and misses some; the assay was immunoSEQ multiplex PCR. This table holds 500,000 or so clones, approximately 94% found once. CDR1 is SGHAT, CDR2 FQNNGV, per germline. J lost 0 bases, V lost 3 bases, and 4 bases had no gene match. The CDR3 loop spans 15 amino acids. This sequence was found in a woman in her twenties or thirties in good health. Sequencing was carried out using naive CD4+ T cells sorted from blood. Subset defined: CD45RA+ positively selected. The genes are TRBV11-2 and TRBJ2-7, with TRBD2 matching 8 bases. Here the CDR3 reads CASSFERGGSYEQYF. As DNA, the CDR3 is TGTGCCAGCAGCTTCGAACGGGGGGGCTCCTACGAGCAGTACTTC.